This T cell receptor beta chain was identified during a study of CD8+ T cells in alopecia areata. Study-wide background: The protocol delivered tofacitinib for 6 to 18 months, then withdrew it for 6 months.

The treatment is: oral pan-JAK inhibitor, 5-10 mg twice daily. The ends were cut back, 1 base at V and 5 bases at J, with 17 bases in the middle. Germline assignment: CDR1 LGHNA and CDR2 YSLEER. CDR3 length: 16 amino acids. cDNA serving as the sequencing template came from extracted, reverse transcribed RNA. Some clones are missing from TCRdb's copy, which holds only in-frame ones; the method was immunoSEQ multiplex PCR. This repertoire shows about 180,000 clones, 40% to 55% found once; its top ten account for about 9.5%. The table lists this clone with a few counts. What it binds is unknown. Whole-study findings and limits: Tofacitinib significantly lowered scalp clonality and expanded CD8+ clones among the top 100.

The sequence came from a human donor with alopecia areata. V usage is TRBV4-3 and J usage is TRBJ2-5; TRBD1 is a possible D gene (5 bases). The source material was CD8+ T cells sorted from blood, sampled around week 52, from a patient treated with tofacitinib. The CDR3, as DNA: TGCGCCAGCAGCCAAGTATGGGGCGAGGTTCCCGAGACCCAGTACTTC. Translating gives CASSQVWGEVPETQYF.